These 20 T cell receptor beta chains were all obtained from the same sample, sequenced in a study of T cell responses to AZD1222 COVID-19 vaccine. The data were produced by immunoSEQ multiplex PCR, yet TCRdb's version contains in-frame clones alone and is incomplete. The repertoire holds over 150,000 clones, roughly 86% seen once, with more than 5.5% in the top ten. Sequencing used peripheral blood, obtained on day 0 of AZD1222 vaccination. The receptor source for this set is an adult in good health.

The count of this clone is one. The rearrangement uses TRBV29-1 and TRBJ2-3; 8 bases match TRBD1. CDR3 length: 16 amino acids. V was clipped by 1 base and J by 0 bases; unmatched bases: 6. Germline V gene data show CDR1 as SQVTM and CDR2 as ANQGSEA. This CDR3 reads CSVEVWTGLSTDTQYF. CDR3 bases: TGCAGCGTTGAAGTCTGGACAGGGCTGAGCACAGATACGCAGTATTTT.

The CDR3 sequence: CASSPGGLGQPQHF. The CDR3 DNA is TGTGCCAGCAGCCCAGGGGGCTTGGGGCAGCCCCAGCATTTT. V gene TRBV7-2 combines with J gene TRBJ1-5; 8 bases line up with TRBD1. This CDR3 is built from 14 residues. Germline V gives CDR1 SGHTA, CDR2 FQGNSA. With 5 bases clipped from V and 7 bases from J, the junction kept 7 bases outside the gene matches.

The chain is built from TRBV6-5 and TRBJ1-1; D gene uncertain. This CDR3 spans 12 amino acids. Trimming took 2 bases from V and 2 from J, leaving 3 bases between them. Per the germline V gene, CDR1 is MNHEY and CDR2 is SVGAGI. For the CDR3, the DNA is TGTGCCAGCAGTTACGCCAACACTGAAGCTTTCTTT. It translates to CASSYANTEAFF.

The chain employs TRBV29-1 and TRBJ1-2; TRBD1 aligns across 9 bases. V lost 7 bases and J lost 2; bases outside the gene matches: 5. This CDR3 spans 13 amino acids. Germline V gene data show CDR1 as SQVTM and CDR2 as ANQGSEA. CDR3 loop: CSAYRGLNYGYTF. DNA for the CDR3: TGCAGCGCCTACAGGGGGCTCAACTATGGCTACACCTTC.

The rearrangement joins TRBV19 to TRBJ2-6; 12 bases are a match to TRBD1. The V segment lost 4 bases and the J segment 0 bases; nucleotides outside the gene matches: 4. CDR3 length: 18 residues. CDR1 is LNHDA and CDR2 is SQIVND in the germline V gene (reference sequence). The CDR3: CASSNRDRGRSGANVLTF. The CDR3 DNA follows: TGTGCCAGTAGTAACCGGGACAGGGGGCGCTCTGGGGCCAACGTCCTGACTTTC.

The chain links TRBV19 to TRBJ1-1; D gene ambiguous. CDR3 length: 13 residues. Germline CDR1 LNHDA, CDR2 SQIVND (reference sequence). The V end lost 8 bases, the J end lost 3 bases, and 13 bases lay between the germline ends. CDR3 DNA sequence: TGTGCCAGTCAGGACCAGAGGGACACTGAAGCTTTCTTT. It yields the protein CASQDQRDTEAFF.

The genes are TRBV2 and TRBJ1-2; 11 bases are a match to TRBD1. Germline CDR1 is SNHLY and CDR2 is FYNNEI. J lost 6 bases, V lost 5 bases, and 8 bases had no gene match. CDR3 length: 15 residues. CDR3 in DNA: TGTGCCAGCAGTCGCAGGACAGGGGGCTTGGATGGCTACACCTTC. Protein sequence: CASSRRTGGLDGYTF.

This chain connects TRBV7-2 to TRBJ2-5, with D perhaps TRBD1 or TRBD2 (5 bases each). V dropped 1 base and J dropped 4 bases, with 16 bases sitting between them. Per the germline V gene, CDR1 is SGHTA and CDR2 is FQGNSA. The CDR3 sequence is 16 residues long. The CDR3 sequence: CASSLDGGIIAETQYF. The CDR3 DNA reads as TGTGCCAGCAGCTTAGATGGGGGTATTATCGCAGAGACCCAGTACTTC.

The chain links TRBV6-2 or TRBV6-3 to TRBJ2-1, with 8 bases aligning to TRBD2. Unmatched junction bases numbered 13, after V lost 2 bases and J lost 7 bases. CDR3 length: 17 amino acids. In germline, CDR1 is MNHEY, CDR2 SVGEGT. Here the CDR3 reads CASSYGRASGSRNEQFF. The CDR3, as DNA: TGTGCCAGCAGTTACGGGCGGGCTAGCGGGTCTCGGAATGAGCAGTTCTTC.

The CDR3 reads CASSTGGPYGYTF. CDR3 DNA: TGTGCCAGTAGCACAGGGGGCCCCTATGGCTACACCTTC. V usage is TRBV19 and J usage is TRBJ1-2, with 9 nucleotides matching TRBD1. The CDR3 is 13 amino acids. Trimming took 6 bases from V and 4 from J; bases not matched to a gene: 3. CDR1 and CDR2 (germline): LNHDA, SQIVND (reference sequence).

The chain has TRBV2 and TRBJ2-7; D call uncertain. There are 13 residues in the CDR3. The V gene lost 6 bases and the J gene lost 1 base, with 10 bases spanning the gap. Per the germline V gene, CDR1 is SNHLY and CDR2 is FYNNEI. The CDR3 DNA sequence: TGTGCCAGCAGGGGCGGAACATCCTACGAGCAGTACTTC. Protein: CASRGGTSYEQYF.

The rearrangement links TRBV7-9 to TRBJ2-7; TRBD1 agrees at 7 bases. Trimming cost V 5 bases and J 1 base; bases outside gene matches: 2. Germline CDR1 and CDR2: SEHNR and FQNEAQ (reference sequence). This CDR3 contains 13 residues. In DNA, the CDR3 is TGTGCCAGCAGCGCGACAGGGTCCTACGAGCAGTACTTC. Protein product: CASSATGSYEQYF.

This CDR3 reads CASSLTGGTYNEQFF. CDR3 in DNA: TGTGCCAGCAGCCTAACAGGGGGGACCTACAATGAGCAGTTCTTC. The chain is built from TRBV14 and TRBJ2-1; 8 bases align to TRBD1. This CDR3 spans 15 amino acids. The trim removed 4 bases at V and 2 bases at J, leaving 4 bases unmatched. Per the germline V gene, CDR1 is SGHDN and CDR2 is FVKESK.

The V call is TRBV19, the J call TRBJ1-1; 9 positions agree with TRBD1. Trimming removed 5 bases from V and 8 bases from J; junction bases left unmatched: 6. CDR3 length: 13 residues. Germline-derived CDR1 and CDR2 are LNHDA and SQIVND (reference sequence). This CDR3 is CASSPGQGHEAFF. The CDR3 DNA sequence: TGTGCCAGTAGTCCGGGACAGGGCCACGAAGCTTTCTTT.

The CDR3 DNA reads as TGTGCCAGCAGCGAAGGGACAGGGGCTCAAGATACGCAGTATTTT. Protein product: CASSEGTGAQDTQYF. J is TRBJ2-3 and V is TRBV11-3, with 10 bases that match TRBD1. Per germline, CDR1 SGHNT and CDR2 YENEEA. With V trimmed by 5 bases and J by 5 bases, 7 bases remained unmatched. The CDR3 sequence is 15 residues long.

The J gene is TRBJ1-3, the V gene TRBV30, with D perhaps matching TRBD1 (6 bases). Germline lookup yields CDR1 GTSNPN and CDR2 SVGIG (reference sequence). Trimming pared 5 bases from V and 3 bases from J, leaving 14 bases between. The CDR3 has 14 residues. The CDR3 spells CAWGGTGYGNTIYF. The CDR3 coding sequence is TGTGCCTGGGGAGGCACAGGGTATGGAAACACCATATATTTT.

This clone was counted only a few times. The chain combines TRBV27 with TRBJ1-5; no clear D gene. V was trimmed by 3 bases and J by 5 bases, leaving 11 bases between them. The CDR3 extends over 14 amino acids. Looked up from germline, CDR1 is MNHEY and CDR2 is SMNVEV (reference sequence). The CDR3 DNA reads as TGTGCCAGCAGTTTCCGGGCGGCCGATCAGCCCCAGCATTTT. This gives the protein CASSFRAADQPQHF.

The chain has TRBV6-6 and TRBJ1-1; TRBD1 might be the D (6 bases). The ends were cut back, 6 bases at V and 0 bases at J, with 11 bases in the middle. The CDR3 is 14 residues long. From germline, CDR1 is MNHNY and CDR2 SVGAGI (reference sequence). CDR3 in amino acids: CASRRTAMNTEAFF. Here the CDR3 DNA reads TGTGCCAGCAGGAGGACAGCCATGAACACTGAAGCTTTCTTT.

The chain links TRBV27 to TRBJ1-1; no definite D call. V lost 0 bases and J 6 bases, leaving 8 bases between the germline ends. The CDR3 covers 13 residues. The germline V gene encodes CDR1 MNHEY and CDR2 SMNVEV (reference sequence). CDR3 protein: CASSLSLGAEAFF. CDR3 coding DNA: TGTGCCAGCAGTTTATCGCTCGGGGCTGAAGCTTTCTTT.

V gene TRBV6-6 combines with J gene TRBJ2-1; TRBD2 is a possible D gene (6 bases). This CDR3 has 14 residues. V was clipped by 10 bases and J by 0 bases, with 13 bases between them. Germline values: CDR1 MNHNY, CDR2 SVGAGI (reference sequence). In DNA form, the CDR3 reads TGTGCCACCACTAGCAGGAGCTCCTACAATGAGCAGTTCTTC. This encodes CATTSRSSYNEQFF.